Each of the 10 T cell receptor beta chains below was sequenced from the same sample in a study of shared clonotypes between healthy human individuals. Libraries were prepared by immunoSEQ multiplex PCR; TCRdb keeps only in-frame clonotypes and omits some of them. The sample includes under 650,000 clones, less than 96% of them seen just once. The sequencing input was naive CD4+ T cells sorted from blood. The sample's subset: CD45RA+ positively selected. The receptor source for this set is a woman between 25 and 40 years old in good health.

The CDR3, as DNA: TGCGCCAGCAGTGAGGTGGGGGGCTTGGTTGAAAAACTGTTTTTT. Protein: CASSEVGGLVEKLFF. The chain uses TRBV10-2 and TRBJ1-4, with D perhaps matching TRBD1 (6 bases). Germline CDR1 WSHSY, CDR2 SAAADI. The germline V and J ends were trimmed by 2 bases and 7 bases, with 14 bases remaining between them. The CDR3 sequence is 15 residues long.

The V call is TRBV6-4, the J call TRBJ1-2; D is undetermined. The germline CDR1 and CDR2 sequences are MRHNA and SNTAGT. The ends were cut back, 0 bases at V and 10 bases at J, with 15 bases in the middle. The CDR3 length is 14 residues. CDR3 sequence: CASSDSLGSLYYTF. CDR3 in DNA: TGTGCCAGCAGTGACTCATTAGGGTCCCTATACTACACCTTC.

The genes are TRBV4-1 and TRBJ1-4, with D possibly TRBD1 on 6 matching bases. Germline values: CDR1 MGHRA, CDR2 YSYEKL. V was shortened by 1 base and J by 8 bases, with 26 bases between the two germline ends. The CDR3 has 19 residues. The CDR3 DNA reads TGCGCCAGCAGCCAAGTGGGGATGACAGGCGCGTTCCTTCGGGAAAAACTGTTTTTT. Translated, it gives CASSQVGMTGAFLREKLFF.

The genes are TRBV7-3 and TRBJ1-5, with unresolved D. V lost 1 base to trimming and J lost 1 base, with 17 bases between them. The CDR3 length is 18 residues. From germline, CDR1 is SGHTA and CDR2 FQGTGA. DNA of the CDR3: TGTGCCAGCAGCTTAAAGGAAGCGACCGGACCGAGCAATCAGCCCCAGCATTTT. Translating it yields CASSLKEATGPSNQPQHF.

About this clone itself: Additional DNA sequences in this sample encode the identical CDR3. The rearrangement links TRBV19 to TRBJ1-5; D remains unclear. Looked up from germline, CDR1 is LNHDA and CDR2 is SQIVND (reference sequence). The V end was cut by 1 base, the J end by 3 bases, with 4 bases between. This CDR3 spans 13 amino acids. The CDR3 sequence is CASSIGVNQPQHF. CDR3 sequence (DNA): TGTGCCAGTAGTATAGGGGTCAATCAGCCCCAGCATTTT.

This rearrangement joins TRBV10-1 to TRBJ2-1, with D perhaps TRBD2 (6 bases). CDR3 length: 17 amino acids. Trimming left V 4 bases short and J 6 bases short, with 22 bases between. Per germline, CDR1 WNHNN and CDR2 SYGVQD (reference sequence). CDR3 nucleotide sequence: TGCGCCAGCAGTGGACTGACCGGGACGGGAGCGCTCAATGAGCAGTTCTTC. This encodes CASSGLTGTGALNEQFF.

V is TRBV11-2 and J is TRBJ2-1; the D is unclear. V lost 5 bases and J lost 8, with 13 bases in between. The germline CDR1 and CDR2 sequences are SGHAT and FQNNGV. The CDR3 extends over 13 amino acids. CDR3 loop: CASSTPPSDEQFF. DNA for the CDR3: TGTGCCAGCAGCACCCCACCCTCGGATGAGCAGTTCTTC.

The V gene is TRBV4-1, the J gene TRBJ2-7; TRBD2 agrees at 8 bases. The CDR3 spans 16 residues. The germline gives CDR1 MGHRA, CDR2 YSYEKL. With 1 base clipped from V and 0 bases from J, the junction kept 5 bases outside the gene matches. The CDR3 nucleotides are TGCGCCAGCAGCCAAGGTGCGGGAGGACCCTCCTACGAGCAGTACTTC. Translated: CASSQGAGGPSYEQYF.

The chain links TRBV6-1 to TRBJ1-3; a possible D gene is TRBD1 (6 bases). Trimming cost V 8 bases and J 0 bases, with 14 bases left between them. CDR1 and CDR2 from the germline V gene are MNHNS and SASEGT. There are 15 residues in the CDR3. Here the CDR3 reads CASGPGGASGNTIYF. The CDR3, as DNA: TGTGCCAGCGGGCCCGGGGGGGCCTCTGGAAACACCATATATTTT.

This sequence joins TRBV6-5 and TRBJ1-6; TRBD1 might be the D (6 bases). In germline, CDR1 is MNHEY, CDR2 SVGAGI. Trimming stripped 6 bases from V and 7 bases from J, with 7 bases between. The CDR3 covers 12 residues. As DNA, the CDR3 is TGTGCCAGCAGCCAGGGGAATTCACCCCTCCACTTT. As protein: CASSQGNSPLHF.